The entry below gives a single T cell receptor beta chain sequence along with its context. The data are from a study of cytomegalovirus exposure and HLA in healthy donors. The germline CDR1 and CDR2 sequences are KGHSH and LQKENI. The CDR3 is 15 residues long. V dropped 1 base and J dropped 2; count of bases not matched to a gene: 4. The PCR had 60 Vbeta and 13 Jbeta primers. Method: immunoSEQ multiplex PCR; TCRdb's copy keeps in-frame clones and lacks some. The table lists roughly 290,000 clones, 80% of them singletons, with over 0.3% in the top ten. Sequenced material: PBMCs. The chain carries TRBV18 and TRBJ1-1, with TRBD1 matching over 7 bases. The clonotype originates from a girl between 2 and 10 years old in good health and CMV-seronegative. The CDR3 is CASSPLAGGNTEAFF. CDR3 bases: TGTGCCAGCTCACCACTAGCAGGGGGTAACACTGAAGCTTTCTTT.